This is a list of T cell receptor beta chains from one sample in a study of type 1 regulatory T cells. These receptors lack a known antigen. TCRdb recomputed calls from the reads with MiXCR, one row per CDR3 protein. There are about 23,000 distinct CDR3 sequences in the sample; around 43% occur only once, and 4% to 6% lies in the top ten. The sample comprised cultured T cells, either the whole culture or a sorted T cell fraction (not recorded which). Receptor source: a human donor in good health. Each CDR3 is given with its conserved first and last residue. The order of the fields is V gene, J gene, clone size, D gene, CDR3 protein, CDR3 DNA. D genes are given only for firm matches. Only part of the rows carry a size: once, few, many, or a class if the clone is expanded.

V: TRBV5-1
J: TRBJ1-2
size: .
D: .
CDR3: CASSLIGGRSQDLGYTF
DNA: TGCGCCAGCAGCCTAATTGGGGGACGTTCTCAGGACTTGGGCTACACCTTC

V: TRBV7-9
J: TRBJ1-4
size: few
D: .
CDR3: CASSWTVGFNNEKLFF
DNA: TGTGCCAGCAGCTGGACCGTCGGGTTTAATAATGAAAAACTGTTTTTT

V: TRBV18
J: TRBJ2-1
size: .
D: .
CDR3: CASSPRSDHNEQFF
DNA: TGTGCCAGCTCACCCAGGTCGGATCACAATGAGCAGTTCTTC

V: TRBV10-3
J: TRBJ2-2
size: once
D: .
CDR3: CAISELRLAGELFF
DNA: TGTGCCATCAGTGAACTTCGACTAGCCGGGGAGCTGTTTTTT

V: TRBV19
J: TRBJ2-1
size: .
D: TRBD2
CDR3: CASRPSLAGTYNEQFF
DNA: TGTGCCAGTAGGCCCTCACTAGCGGGGACATACAATGAGCAGTTCTTC

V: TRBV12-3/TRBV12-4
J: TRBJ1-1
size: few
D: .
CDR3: CASSFGTTNTEAFF
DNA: TGTGCCAGCAGTTTTGGCACCACGAACACTGAAGCTTTCTTT

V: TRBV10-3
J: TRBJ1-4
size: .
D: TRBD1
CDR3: CAIQTGGVSNEKLFF
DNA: TGTGCCATCCAGACAGGGGGTGTATCTAATGAAAAACTGTTTTTT

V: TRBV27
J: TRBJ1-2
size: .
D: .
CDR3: CASRVSGTRYGYTF
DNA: TGTGCCAGCAGAGTATCCGGGACCCGCTATGGCTACACCTTC

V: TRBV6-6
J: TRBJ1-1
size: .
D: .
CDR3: CASSYSSKGGTEAFF
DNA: TGTGCCAGCAGTTACTCGAGTAAAGGGGGCACTGAAGCTTTCTTT

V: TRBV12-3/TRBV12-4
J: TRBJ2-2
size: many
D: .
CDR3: CASSAIQGVPGELFF
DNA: TGTGCCAGCAGTGCCATACAGGGTGTGCCCGGGGAGCTGTTTTTT

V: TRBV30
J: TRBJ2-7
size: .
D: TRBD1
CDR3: CAWSQGAGYEQYF
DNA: TGTGCCTGGAGTCAGGGGGCCGGCTACGAGCAGTACTTC

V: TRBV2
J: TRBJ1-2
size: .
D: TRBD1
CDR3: CASIDPGTGHYGYTF
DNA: TGTGCCAGCATTGATCCCGGGACAGGCCACTATGGCTACACCTTC

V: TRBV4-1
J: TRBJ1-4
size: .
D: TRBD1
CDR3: CASSQGDRENEKLFF
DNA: TGCGCCAGCAGCCAGGGGGACAGGGAGAACGAAAAACTGTTTTTT

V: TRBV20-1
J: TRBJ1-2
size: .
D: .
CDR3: CSARLEGVGYGYTF
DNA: TGCAGTGCTAGGTTGGAGGGAGTTGGCTATGGCTACACCTTC

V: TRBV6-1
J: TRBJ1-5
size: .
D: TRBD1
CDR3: CASSEFLQGSSQPQHF
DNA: TGTGCCAGCAGTGAGTTCTTACAGGGGTCCAGTCAGCCCCAGCATTTT

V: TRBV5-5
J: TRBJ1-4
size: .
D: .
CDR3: CASSLGVQDSYNEKLFF
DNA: TGTGCCAGCAGCTTGGGGGTCCAGGACAGTTATAATGAAAAACTGTTTTTT

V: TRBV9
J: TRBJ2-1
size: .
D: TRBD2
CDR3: CASSRPGRGVGEQFF
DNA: TGTGCCAGCAGCCGACCTGGCCGGGGGGTTGGTGAGCAGTTCTTC

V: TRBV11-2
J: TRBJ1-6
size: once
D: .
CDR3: CASSSRSGLNSPLHF
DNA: TGTGCCAGCAGCTCCAGGTCGGGGTTAAATTCACCCCTCCACTTT

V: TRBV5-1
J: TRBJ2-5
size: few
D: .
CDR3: CASSPSSAQETQYF
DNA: TGCGCCAGCAGTCCCAGCTCGGCCCAAGAGACCCAGTACTTC

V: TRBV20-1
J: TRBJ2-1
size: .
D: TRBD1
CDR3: CSARRWDSFNEQFF
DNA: TGCAGTGCTAGGCGTTGGGACAGCTTCAATGAGCAGTTCTTC

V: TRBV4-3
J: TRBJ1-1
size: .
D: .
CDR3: CASSQLITGKNTEAFF
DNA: TGCGCCAGCAGCCAGCTAATAACAGGGAAGAACACTGAAGCTTTCTTT

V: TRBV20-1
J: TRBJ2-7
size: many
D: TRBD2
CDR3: CSARPRRGAAYEQYF
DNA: TGCAGTGCTAGGCCGAGGCGGGGGGCAGCCTACGAGCAGTACTTC

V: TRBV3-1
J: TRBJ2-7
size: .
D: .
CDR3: CASSRDTYEQYF
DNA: TGTGCCAGCAGCCGTGACACCTACGAGCAGTACTTC

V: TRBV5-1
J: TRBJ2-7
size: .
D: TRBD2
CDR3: CASSFFLGLANEQYF
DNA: TGCGCCAGCAGCTTCTTTCTGGGACTAGCGAACGAGCAGTACTTC

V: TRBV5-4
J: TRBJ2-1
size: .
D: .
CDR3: CASGISSYNEQFF
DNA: TGTGCCAGCGGCATCAGCTCCTACAATGAGCAGTTCTTC

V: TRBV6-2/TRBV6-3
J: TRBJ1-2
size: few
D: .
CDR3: CASSTYPLEGYGYTF
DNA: TGTGCCAGCAGTACGTACCCCCTCGAGGGCTATGGCTACACCTTC

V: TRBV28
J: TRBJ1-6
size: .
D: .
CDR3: CASSLYVGNSPLHF
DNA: TGTGCCAGCAGTTTATATGTAGGGAATTCACCCCTCCACTTT

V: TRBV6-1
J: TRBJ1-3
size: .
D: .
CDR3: CASSAYQTGNTIYF
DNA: TGTGCCAGCAGTGCCTACCAGACTGGAAACACCATATATTTT

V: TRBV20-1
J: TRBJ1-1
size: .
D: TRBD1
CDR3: CSTGRDSLEAFF
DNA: TGCAGTACTGGGAGGGACAGTCTTGAAGCTTTCTTT

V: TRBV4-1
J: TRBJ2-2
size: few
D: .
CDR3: CASSQGYITGELFF
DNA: TGCGCCAGCAGCCAAGGGTATATTACCGGGGAGCTGTTTTTT

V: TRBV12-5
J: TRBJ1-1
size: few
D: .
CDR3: CASGSGPEAFF
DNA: TGTGCTAGTGGTTCGGGTCCTGAAGCTTTCTTT

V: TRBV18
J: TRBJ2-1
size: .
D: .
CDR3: CASSPDLLSNEQFF
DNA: TGTGCTAGCTCACCCGATCTACTTAGCAATGAGCAGTTCTTC

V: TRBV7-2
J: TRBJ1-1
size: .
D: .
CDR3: CASTLQASLSTEAFF
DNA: TGTGCCAGCACGTTACAGGCTAGTCTTTCCACTGAAGCTTTCTTT

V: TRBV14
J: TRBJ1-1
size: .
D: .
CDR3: CASSQVGQFTEAFF
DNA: TGTGCCAGCAGCCAAGTTGGGCAGTTCACTGAAGCTTTCTTT

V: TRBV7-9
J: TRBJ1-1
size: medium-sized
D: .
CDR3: CASSLRGQMNTEAFF
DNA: TGTGCCAGCAGCCTTCGTGGGCAAATGAACACTGAAGCTTTCTTT

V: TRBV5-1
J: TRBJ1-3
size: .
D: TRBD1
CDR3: CASSLLGTVGNTIYF
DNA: TGCGCCAGCAGCTTGCTCGGGACAGTTGGAAACACCATATATTTT

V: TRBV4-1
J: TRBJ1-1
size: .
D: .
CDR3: CASSQVPPNTEAFF
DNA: TGCGCCAGCAGCCAAGTCCCCCCGAACACTGAAGCTTTCTTT

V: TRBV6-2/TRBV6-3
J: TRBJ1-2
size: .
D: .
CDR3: CASSAAGPLSGYTF
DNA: TGTGCCAGCAGTGCGGCGGGACCCCTTTCGGGCTACACCTTC

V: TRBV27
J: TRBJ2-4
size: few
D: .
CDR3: CASSLVGPTGLAKNIQYF
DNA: TGTGCCAGCAGTTTAGTGGGGCCAACGGGATTAGCCAAAAACATTCAGTACTTC

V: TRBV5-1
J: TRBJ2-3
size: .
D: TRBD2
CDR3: CASSSSGGISDTQYF
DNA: TGCGCCAGCAGCTCCAGCGGGGGGATCTCAGATACGCAGTATTTT

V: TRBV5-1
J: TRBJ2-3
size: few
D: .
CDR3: CASSFGTDTQYF
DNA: TGCGCCAGCAGCTTTGGTACAGATACGCAGTATTTT

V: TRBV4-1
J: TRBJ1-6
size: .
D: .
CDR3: CASSQEHTQISSYNSPLHF
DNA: TGCGCCAGCAGCCAAGAGCACACACAAATAAGCTCCTATAATTCACCCCTCCACTTT

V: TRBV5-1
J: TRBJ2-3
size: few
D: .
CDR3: CASSWGTSDTQYF
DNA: TGCGCCAGCAGCTGGGGGACATCAGATACGCAGTATTTT

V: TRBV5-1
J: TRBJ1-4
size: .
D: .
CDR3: CASSLGQGYEKLFF
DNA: TGCGCCAGCAGCTTGGGCCAGGGTTATGAAAAACTGTTTTTT

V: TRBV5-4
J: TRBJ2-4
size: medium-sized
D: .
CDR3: CASSTDLLGAKNIQYF
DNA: TGTGCCAGCAGCACGGACCTATTGGGAGCCAAAAACATTCAGTACTTC

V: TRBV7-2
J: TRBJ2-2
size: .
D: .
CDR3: CASSFDPTGELFF
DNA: TGTGCCAGCAGCTTCGACCCCACCGGGGAGCTGTTTTTT

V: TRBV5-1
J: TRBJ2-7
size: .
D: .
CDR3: CASSLVSYEQYF
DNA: TGCGCCAGCAGCTTGGTCTCCTACGAGCAGTACTTC

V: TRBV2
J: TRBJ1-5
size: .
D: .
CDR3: CASSEETNQPQHF
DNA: TGTGCCAGCAGTGAAGAGACCAATCAGCCCCAGCATTTT

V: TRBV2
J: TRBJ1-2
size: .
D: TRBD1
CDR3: CASRGFRGHGYGYTF
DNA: TGTGCCAGCAGAGGGTTCAGGGGGCATGGCTATGGCTACACCTTC

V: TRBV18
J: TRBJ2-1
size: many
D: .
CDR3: CASSPLALPGNEQFF
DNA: TGTGCCAGCTCACCACTAGCGTTACCAGGCAATGAGCAGTTCTTC

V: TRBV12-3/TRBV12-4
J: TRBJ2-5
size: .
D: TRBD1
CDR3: CASNRQGEETQYF
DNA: TGTGCCAGCAACCGACAGGGGGAAGAGACCCAGTACTTC

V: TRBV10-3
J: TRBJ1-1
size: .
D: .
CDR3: CAISGGGENTLIEAFF
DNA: TGTGCCATCAGCGGGGGGGGGGAAAACACCCTCATTGAAGCTTTCTTT

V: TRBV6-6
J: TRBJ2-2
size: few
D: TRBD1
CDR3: CASSQDRANTGELFF
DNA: TGTGCCAGCAGCCAGGACAGGGCGAACACCGGGGAGCTGTTTTTT

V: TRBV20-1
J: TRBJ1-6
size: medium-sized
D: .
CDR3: CSARGQDGSYSPLHF
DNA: TGCAGTGCTAGGGGTCAGGACGGTTCTTATTCACCCCTCCACTTT

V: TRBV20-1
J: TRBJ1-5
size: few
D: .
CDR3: CSARAGYQPQHF
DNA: TGCAGTGCTAGGGCAGGTTATCAGCCCCAGCATTTT

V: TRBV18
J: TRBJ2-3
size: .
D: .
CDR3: CASSPDLRSLITDTQYF
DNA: TGTGCCAGCTCACCAGACCTAAGGTCGCTAATCACAGATACGCAGTATTTT

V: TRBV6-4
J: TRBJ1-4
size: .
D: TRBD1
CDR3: CASSSTRTRGRIEKLFF
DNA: TGTGCCAGCAGTAGTACCCGGACGAGGGGGCGAATTGAAAAACTGTTTTTT

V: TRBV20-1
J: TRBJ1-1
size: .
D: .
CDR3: CSARFQRLNTEAFF
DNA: TGCAGTGCTAGATTTCAGCGGCTTAACACTGAAGCTTTCTTT

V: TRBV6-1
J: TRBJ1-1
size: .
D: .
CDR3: CASYRVNTEAFF
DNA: TGTGCCAGCTATCGGGTGAACACTGAAGCTTTCTTT

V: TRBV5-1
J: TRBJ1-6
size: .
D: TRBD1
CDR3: CASSSQGGPYTDSPLHF
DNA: TGCGCCAGCAGCTCACAGGGGGGCCCTTATACGGATTCACCCCTCCACTTT